A single sample is the source of the 14 T cell receptor beta chains below, sequenced in a study of T cell responses to AZD1222 COVID-19 vaccine (dated by TCRdb to the early 2020s). Libraries were constructed by the immunoSEQ multiplex PCR assay. TCRdb's version of the immuneACCESS table is confined to in-frame rearrangements and falls short of the full clone set. An unresolved V gene accounts for under half of the shortfall where checked; the remainder is of unknown origin. The sample includes tens of thousands of clones, with roughly 90% observed a single time. 4% to 5.5% of the sample rests with the top ten. What the time point label conveys for this sample: about 28 days (+/-7) after the second vaccine dose. This sample comprised peripheral blood, obtained 28 days after the second AZD1222 dose. The receptors stem from an adult who received the AZD1222 COVID-19 vaccine.

The chain combines TRBV2 with TRBJ2-7, with a possible D match to TRBD2 (7 bases). Trimming took 4 bases from V and 3 from J, leaving 13 bases between them. Germline CDR1 and CDR2: SNHLY and FYNNEI. The CDR3 runs 14 residues. The CDR3 DNA reads TGTGCCAGCAGTGCCAACAGGGACTACTACGAGCAGTACTTC. Translation: CASSANRDYYEQYF.

This sequence joins TRBV19 and TRBJ2-1; possible D gene TRBD2, 6 bases. V was clipped by 2 bases and J by 8 bases, with 10 bases between them. The length of the CDR3 is 13 residues. Germline lookup yields CDR1 LNHDA and CDR2 SQIVND (reference sequence). DNA of the CDR3: TGTGCCAGTAGTATATCGGACTATCATGAGCAGTTCTTC. This gives the protein CASSISDYHEQFF.

The V call is TRBV4-2, the J call TRBJ2-6, with TRBD2 as a possible D gene (6 bases). The CDR3 sequence is 19 residues long. V lost 4 bases, J lost 0 bases, and 19 bases lay in between. Germline V gives CDR1 LGHNA, CDR2 YNFKEQ. CDR3 region: CASSPMAVAVASGANVLTF. The CDR3 DNA reads as TGTGCCAGCAGCCCGATGGCGGTAGCGGTCGCCTCTGGGGCCAACGTCCTGACTTTC.

This rearrangement joins TRBV19 to TRBJ2-7; no reliable D call. V lost 3 bases and J 3 bases, leaving 9 bases between the germline ends. The CDR3 is 13 residues long. The germline gives CDR1 LNHDA, CDR2 SQIVND (reference sequence). The CDR3 nucleotides read TGTGCCAGTAGTATCGCTGGGGACTACGAGCAGTACTTC. It is translated as CASSIAGDYEQYF.

This clone was detected only once. V is TRBV3-1 (or the pseudogene TRBV3-2) and J is TRBJ1-4; D is ambiguous. The CDR3 loop spans 15 amino acids. Germline-derived CDR1 and CDR2 are LGHDT and YNNKEL (reference sequence). V was pared by 1 base and J by 6 bases, with 12 bases between. The CDR3 here is CASSQVEVGDEKLFF. Written as DNA, the CDR3 is TGTGCCAGCAGCCAAGTGGAGGTCGGTGATGAAAAACTGTTTTTT.

V gene TRBV9 combines with J gene TRBJ2-1; D not resolved. Germline values: CDR1 SGDLS, CDR2 YYNGEE. This CDR3 region has 15 residues. V shed 3 bases and J shed 4 bases, with 14 bases lying between them. The CDR3 nucleotides read TGTGCCAGCAGCGGCTTCGGTGAGCGATACAATGAGCAGTTCTTC. Residues: CASSGFGERYNEQFF.

The V gene is TRBV28, the J gene TRBJ1-2; a weak D match, TRBD1 (6 bases). Germline CDR1 reads MDHEN; CDR2 reads SYDVKM. V was trimmed by 5 bases and J by 2 bases, leaving 15 bases between them. The CDR3 has 15 residues. Written as DNA, the CDR3 is TGTGCCAGCAGTGAACTACAGGGCCCAAACTATGGCTACACCTTC. Its translation is CASSELQGPNYGYTF.

The gene calls are TRBV30 and TRBJ1-1; D not resolved. The CDR3 consists of 11 residues. Looked up from germline, CDR1 is GTSNPN and CDR2 is SVGIG (reference sequence). V lost 3 bases, J lost 4 bases, and 6 bases lay in between. The CDR3 spells CAWRWGTEAFF. CDR3 in DNA: TGTGCCTGGAGGTGGGGCACTGAAGCTTTCTTT.

This clone was recorded only once. V and J are TRBV6-2 or TRBV6-3 and TRBJ2-3, with D hard to call. Per the germline V gene, CDR1 is MNHEY and CDR2 is SVGEGT. Deletions cut 6 bases from V and 4 bases from J, with 17 bases between. The CDR3 has 15 amino acids. The CDR3 DNA reads as TGTGCCAGCAGCCTGGTGACGCTGGGCTCAGATACGCAGTATTTT. Encoded protein: CASSLVTLGSDTQYF.

This chain joins TRBV10-2 and TRBJ2-1, with D possibly matching TRBD1 (7 bases). The CDR3 is 15 amino acids. Germline values: CDR1 WSHSY, CDR2 SAAADI. The V gene lost 3 bases and the J gene lost 8 bases, with 17 bases spanning the gap. The CDR3 is CASSEREDRPDEQFF. In DNA, the CDR3 is TGCGCCAGCAGTGAAAGGGAGGACAGGCCGGATGAGCAGTTCTTC.

The rearrangement links TRBV4-1 to TRBJ2-7; D is uncertain. Germline CDR1 reads MGHRA; CDR2 reads YSYEKL. The V end lost 3 bases, the J end lost 0 bases, and 18 bases lay between the germline ends. The length of the CDR3 is 17 residues. The chain's CDR3 is CASSHTLGGSRSYEQYF. CDR3 bases: TGCGCCAGCAGCCACACGCTCGGCGGCTCACGCTCCTACGAGCAGTACTTC.

This chain connects TRBV14 to TRBJ2-2; perhaps TRBD1 as D (6 bases). Germline lookup yields CDR1 SGHDN and CDR2 FVKESK. This CDR3 is 14 amino acids long. Trimming stripped 5 bases from V and 7 bases from J, with 14 bases between. CDR3 region: CASSFGQKHGELFF. CDR3 coding DNA: TGTGCCAGCAGCTTTGGACAGAAACACGGGGAGCTGTTTTTT.

V usage is TRBV19 and J usage is TRBJ2-5; tentatively, D is TRBD2 (5 bases). V was clipped by 0 bases and J by 2 bases, with 10 bases between them. Germline values: CDR1 LNHDA, CDR2 SQIVND (reference sequence). The CDR3 is 15 residues long. The chain's CDR3 is CASSIDLREQETQYF. The CDR3 DNA reads as TGTGCCAGTAGTATAGATTTAAGGGAGCAAGAGACCCAGTACTTC. The full variable domain, completed using reference TRBV19 and TRBJ2-5, is DGGITQSPKYLFRKEGQNVTLSCEQNLNHDAMYWYRQDPGQGLRLIYYSQIVNDFQKGDIAEGYSVSREKKESFPLTVTSAQKNPTAFYLCASSIDLREQETQYFGPGTRLLVL.

The V and J genes are TRBV6-5 and TRBJ2-1; no clear D. Per the germline V gene, CDR1 is MNHEY and CDR2 is SVGAGI. V was shortened by 1 base and J by 0 bases, with 10 bases between the two germline ends. The CDR3 has 16 residues. In DNA form, the CDR3 reads TGTGCCAGCAGTTACTTGGGCCAGAGCTCCTACAATGAGCAGTTCTTC. It codes for CASSYLGQSSYNEQFF.